The rows below give T cell receptor beta chains drawn from one sample of a study of blood T cell repertoires in COVID-19. Here immunoSEQ multiplex PCR was the method, and the copy in TCRdb shows in-frame clones only, minus some. Seen here are some 150,000 clones, approximately 85% observed once, and the top ten hold around 8%. The sequencing input was peripheral blood. Receptor source: an older woman with COVID-19, enrolled during active disease. Each CDR3 is given with its conserved first and last residue. D genes are given only for firm matches. Where a row states a size, it is once, few, many or the class of an expanded clone; other rows omit it.

j_gene | d_gene | v_gene | abundance | CDR3aa | CDR3nt
TRBJ1-1 | TRBD1 | TRBV19 | few | CASAITGGQLAEAFF | TGTGCCAGTGCGATTACAGGGGGACAGTTGGCTGAAGCTTTCTTT
TRBJ1-5 | TRBD1 | TRBV19 | . | CASSVDRVGQPQHF | TGTGCCAGTAGTGTGGACAGGGTGGGACAGCCCCAGCATTTT
TRBJ2-3 | TRBD1 | TRBV7-2 | . | CASSLWTGGITDTQYF | TGTGCCAGCAGCTTGTGGACAGGGGGGATTACAGATACGCAGTATTTT
TRBJ2-2 | TRBD2 | TRBV2 | few | CASNPGTSGIGELFF | TGTGCCAGCAATCCAGGGACTAGTGGGATCGGGGAGCTGTTTTTT
TRBJ2-7 | . | TRBV6-6 | . | CASSYSGQQAYEQYF | TGTGCCAGCAGTTACTCTGGACAGCAGGCCTACGAGCAGTACTTC
TRBJ1-1 | . | TRBV6-5 | . | CASSSSGTRNTEAFF | TGTGCCAGCAGTTCATCCGGGACACGGAACACTGAAGCTTTCTTT
TRBJ2-5 | . | TRBV7-8 | once | CASSASGLPYQETQYF | TGTGCCAGCAGCGCGTCGGGACTCCCGTACCAAGAGACCCAGTACTTC
TRBJ2-7 | TRBD2 | TRBV11-2 | . | CASSGTTYEQYF | TGTGCCAGCAGCGGGACTACATACGAGCAGTACTTC
TRBJ2-3 | TRBD2 | TRBV29-1 | once | CSVQRLAQYTDTQYF | TGCAGCGTCCAGCGACTAGCTCAATACACAGATACGCAGTATTTT
TRBJ1-1 | TRBD1 | TRBV7-9 | once | CASSLWTGTNTEAFF | TGTGCCAGCAGCCTGTGGACAGGGACGAACACTGAAGCTTTCTTT
TRBJ2-5 | TRBD1 | TRBV4-1 | . | CASSQGQGETQYF | TGCGCCAGCAGCCAAGGACAGGGAGAGACCCAGTACTTC
TRBJ2-7 | TRBD1 | TRBV7-9 | . | CASSPRDRGLYEQYF | TGTGCCAGCAGCCCCCGGGACAGGGGTCTCTACGAGCAGTACTTC
TRBJ2-1 | . | TRBV24-1 | . | CATSASTAGEQFF | TGTGCCACCAGTGCGTCAACGGCAGGTGAGCAGTTCTTC
TRBJ2-2 | . | TRBV10-1 | . | CASSESQDTGELFF | TGCGCCAGCAGTGAGTCGCAGGACACCGGGGAGCTGTTTTTT
TRBJ2-1 | . | TRBV27 | . | CASSSLVVGVGGYNEQFF | TGTGCCAGCAGTTCCCTCGTGGTCGGGGTGGGGGGTTACAATGAGCAGTTCTTC
TRBJ2-1 | . | TRBV3-1/TRBV3-2 | . | CASSQNWDSFTNEQFF | TGTGCCAGCAGCCAGAACTGGGACTCTTTTACAAATGAGCAGTTCTTC
TRBJ2-7 | . | TRBV9 | few | CASSVGMGSGSYEQYF | TGTGCCAGCAGCGTAGGAATGGGCAGCGGCTCCTACGAGCAGTACTTC
TRBJ1-2 | TRBD1 | TRBV3-1/TRBV3-2 | . | CASSQSEGGQGNGYTF | TGTGCCAGCAGCCAATCTGAGGGGGGACAGGGGAATGGCTACACCTTC
TRBJ1-4 | . | TRBV7-6 | . | CASSLRGELFF | TGTGCCAGCAGCTTACGGGGGGAACTGTTTTTT
TRBJ1-2 | . | TRBV28 | . | CASSENSRGYTF | TGTGCCAGCAGCGAAAACTCTCGGGGCTACACCTTC
TRBJ1-4 | . | TRBV25-1 | . | CASSPSRGEKLFF | TGTGCCAGCAGTCCGTCCCGGGGTGAAAAACTGTTTTTT
TRBJ1-5 | TRBD1 | TRBV4-1 | few | CASSQEATGPNQPQHF | TGCGCCAGCAGCCAAGAAGCGACAGGGCCCAATCAGCCCCAGCATTTT
TRBJ2-7 | TRBD2 | TRBV6-2/TRBV6-3 | . | CASSYLQRGYSYEQYF | TGTGCCAGCAGTTACCTCCAGCGGGGCTACTCCTACGAGCAGTACTTC
TRBJ2-7 | . | TRBV20-1 | . | CSATDRYEQYF | TGCAGTGCCACCGACAGGTACGAGCAGTACTTC
TRBJ2-7 | TRBD2 | TRBV3-1/TRBV3-2 | . | CASSPAGTSLLPGPLEQYF | TGTGCCAGCAGCCCGGCCGGGACTAGCTTATTGCCCGGCCCTCTCGAGCAGTACTTC
TRBJ2-7 | . | TRBV27 | few | CASSSDSHSNEQYF | TGTGCCAGCAGTTCCGACAGTCATTCCAACGAGCAGTACTTC
TRBJ2-5 | TRBD2 | TRBV9 | . | CASSVPTGSTSGEETQYF | TGTGCCAGCAGCGTCCCGACTGGGTCGACTAGCGGGGAAGAGACCCAGTACTTC
TRBJ1-5 | TRBD1 | TRBV6-5 | once | CASSLRTGNQPQHF | TGTGCCAGCAGCCTAAGGACAGGAAATCAGCCCCAGCATTTT